Below, 18 T cell receptor beta chains from the same sample are listed, as sequenced in a study of glioma-infiltrating T cells. The iRepertoire nested amplicon-rescue multiplex PCR amplified TCR alpha and beta CDR3s from RNA. MiXCR was run by TCRdb on the multiplex PCR reads, yielding one entry per CDR3 protein. The profile shows about 190,000 distinct CDR3 sequences, roughly 32% of them singletons. Sequenced input: glioma tissue, nonneoplastic brain tissue, or PBMCs (not recorded which). The receptors derive from a human donor with low-grade glioma or glioblastoma, undergoing nonglioma brain surgery, or in good health (not recorded which).

V and J are TRBV19 and TRBJ2-6, with a possible D match to TRBD1 (5 bases). This CDR3 has 14 amino acids. Germline V gene lookup returns CDR1 LNHDA and CDR2 SQIVND (reference sequence). The ends were cut back, 9 bases at V and 0 bases at J, with 9 bases in the middle. The CDR3 loop is CASTDSSGANVLTF. CDR3 nucleotide sequence: TGTGCCAGCACCGACAGCTCTGGGGCCAACGTCCTGACTTTC.

A remark on this clonotype: A much more abundant neighbour one base away suggests this may be a read error. This chain uses TRBV4-1 with TRBJ2-7, with D hard to call. V lost 0 bases, J lost 4 bases, and 10 bases lay in between. The CDR3 spans 14 residues. Per germline, CDR1 MGHRA and CDR2 YSYEKL. In nucleotides, the CDR3 is TGCGCCAGCAGCCAAGATTGGAAGGCTTACGAGCAGTACTTC. Amino acid sequence: CASSQDWKAYEQYF.

This clonotype has ten or more counts. The chain joins TRBV28 to TRBJ1-5, with a weak D call TRBD1 (5 bases). The V gene lost 3 bases and the J gene lost 0 bases, with 9 bases spanning the gap. The CDR3 extends over 15 amino acids. Germline V gene data show CDR1 as MDHEN and CDR2 as SYDVKM. The DNA of the CDR3 is TGTGCCAGCAGTTTGACAGTGATTAGCAATCAGCCCCAGCATTTT. Its translation is CASSLTVISNQPQHF.

This clonotype showed up just a few times. CDR3 DNA sequence: TGTGCCAGCAGCCAATTACGGGACAGAACTGAAGCTTTCTTT. Its translation is CASSQLRDRTEAFF. V usage is TRBV3-1 and J usage is TRBJ1-1, with TRBD1 identical over 7 bases. The V and J ends lost 2 bases and 5 bases, in that order; junction bases with no gene match: 5. Germline CDR1 LGHDT, CDR2 YNNKEL (reference sequence). The CDR3 totals 14 residues.

The rearrangement uses TRBV10-2 and TRBJ2-1, with 7 bases lining up with TRBD2. Germline CDR1 reads WSHSY; CDR2 reads SAAADI. CDR3 length: 14 residues. Trimming at V came to 8 bases and at J to 0 bases, leaving 4 bases not matched to a gene. The CDR3 spells CASERTSSYNEQFF. The DNA of the CDR3 is TGCGCCAGCGAAAGGACTAGCTCCTACAATGAGCAGTTCTTC.

This clonotype was picked up many times. The V gene is TRBV25-1, the J gene TRBJ2-3, with a tentative D call TRBD2 (6 bases). The V end was cut by 0 bases, the J end by 2 bases, with 15 bases between. The CDR3 contains 17 residues. The germline V gene encodes CDR1 MGHDK and CDR2 SYGVNS. The CDR3 bases are TGTGCCAGCAGTGAATACCAACTAGCCGGGGTCACAGATACGCAGTATTTT. Its translation: CASSEYQLAGVTDTQYF.

CDR3 amino acids: CASSVYSGRSSYEQYF. The DNA of the CDR3 is TGTGCCAGCAGTGTTTATAGCGGGAGAAGTTCCTACGAGCAGTACTTC. The chain links TRBV28 to TRBJ2-7, with 9 bases fitting TRBD2. With 5 bases clipped from V and 1 base from J, the junction kept 9 bases outside the gene matches. Germline CDR1 is MDHEN and CDR2 is SYDVKM. The CDR3 extends over 16 amino acids.

This clonotype was counted at least ten times. This chain connects TRBV3-1 to TRBJ2-7; TRBD1 agrees at 8 bases. Germline V gives CDR1 LGHDT, CDR2 YNNKEL (reference sequence). Germline trimming cut 4 bases from V and 4 bases from J; bases unmatched to any gene: 6. This CDR3 is 14 amino acids long. The CDR3 coding sequence is TGTGCCAGCAGCCTGGAGGACAGGGTGTACGAGCAGTACTTC. This gives the protein CASSLEDRVYEQYF.

The chain has TRBV6-2 or TRBV6-3 and TRBJ2-1; 14 positions match TRBD2. The CDR3 spans 16 residues. Looked up from germline, CDR1 is MNHEY and CDR2 is SVGEGT. Germline trimming cut 2 bases from V and 10 bases from J; bases unmatched to any gene: 7. DNA for the CDR3: TGTGCCAGCAGTTACCGACTAGCGGGAGGGCCGGGCGAGCAGTTCTTC. This sequence encodes CASSYRLAGGPGEQFF.

This clonotype showed up many times. The junction shows a germline mismatch at one end, possibly a read error. V is TRBV12-3 or TRBV12-4 and J is TRBJ2-1, with 7 bases matching TRBD2. This CDR3 region has 14 residues. The CDR3 is CASSLDQSGTSRAF. The CDR3 DNA reads as TGTGCCAGCAGTTTAGACCAAAGCGGGACTTCTCGGGCTTTC.

For this clonotype: A read error may account for a junction end that differs from germline. DNA for the CDR3: TGTGCCAGCAGTTGTCTCCCGGGACTAGCGGGAGTTGGCAATGGGCAGTTCTTC. It encodes CASSCLPGLAGVGNGQFF. The rearrangement uses TRBV6-5 and TRBJ2-1; 14 bases agree with TRBD2. The length of the CDR3 is 18 residues. Germline CDR1 reads MNHEY; CDR2 reads SVGAGI.

This clonotype was seen more than once but under ten times. The gene calls are TRBV5-1 and TRBJ2-1, with a tentative D call TRBD2 (6 bases). The CDR3 has 14 amino acids. V was shortened by 0 bases and J by 6 bases, with 10 bases between the two germline ends. Germline V gene sequence: CDR1 SGHRS, CDR2 YFSETQ. CDR3 nucleotides: TGCGCCAGCAGCTTGGCCTCGACTAGCAATGAGCAGTTCTTC. Its translation is CASSLASTSNEQFF.

Many counts were recorded for this clonotype. V and J are TRBV20-1 and TRBJ2-7; unclear D gene. The germline V gene encodes CDR1 DFQATT and CDR2 SNEGSKA (reference sequence). The CDR3 is 15 amino acids. Trimming cost V 3 bases and J 0 bases, with 15 bases left between them. The CDR3 here is CSARVSGLSSYEQYF. The CDR3 DNA follows: TGCAGTGCTAGGGTTTCGGGCTTAAGCTCCTACGAGCAGTACTTC.

For this clonotype: A much larger clone differs by one base, so this may be a read error. The chain employs TRBV19 and TRBJ2-2; D remains ambiguous. V lost 8 bases, J lost 0 bases, and 10 bases lay in between. The CDR3 is 14 amino acids. Germline V gene sequence: CDR1 LNHDA, CDR2 SQIVND (reference sequence). The CDR3 DNA is TGTGCCAGTGGATACGGTCCGAACACCGGGGAGCTGTTTTTT. Protein sequence: CASGYGPNTGELFF.

This clonotype was recorded many times. The rearrangement uses TRBV27 and TRBJ2-3; no definite D call. Germline CDR1 is MNHEY and CDR2 is SMNVEV (reference sequence). The V and J ends lost 8 bases and 2 bases respectively, with 5 bases between them. The CDR3 runs 11 residues. CDR3 in DNA: TGTGCCAGCCGACTCACAGATACGCAGTATTTT. Translating it yields CASRLTDTQYF.

This clonotype was seen repeatedly, ten times or more. The genes are TRBV2 and TRBJ2-7; D not certain. The CDR3 contains 12 residues. The germline V gene has CDR1 SNHLY and CDR2 FYNNEI. V was clipped by 7 bases and J by 9 bases, with 16 bases between them. CDR3 residues: CASILNRFGQYF. CDR3 sequence (DNA): TGTGCCAGCATCCTCAATAGGTTCGGGCAGTACTTC.

There are many counts of this clonotype. This chain links TRBV7-2 with TRBJ1-1; no definite D call. This CDR3 has 16 residues. CDR1 is SGHTA and CDR2 is FQGNSA in the germline V gene. Trimming left V 6 bases short and J 0 bases short, with 17 bases between. The CDR3 sequence: CASSRLTGLMNTEAFF. The CDR3 DNA sequence: TGTGCCAGCAGTCGATTGACCGGGCTCATGAACACTGAAGCTTTCTTT. Full variable domain (rest looked up from reference TRBV7-2 and TRBJ1-1): GAGVSQSPSNKVTEKGKDVELRCDPISGHTALYWYRQSLGQGLEFLIYFQGNSAPDKSGLPSDRFSAERTGGSVSTLTIQRTQQEDSAVYLCASSRLTGLMNTEAFFGQGTRLTVV.

The sample holds many counts of this clonotype. The chain recombines TRBV7-9 with TRBJ1-1; D ambiguous. V lost 5 bases and J lost 0, with 10 bases in between. The CDR3 contains 14 residues. The germline gives CDR1 SEHNR, CDR2 FQNEAQ (reference sequence). DNA of the CDR3: TGTGCCAGCAGCCCCGCGAGGGTGAACACTGAAGCTTTCTTT. Amino acids: CASSPARVNTEAFF.